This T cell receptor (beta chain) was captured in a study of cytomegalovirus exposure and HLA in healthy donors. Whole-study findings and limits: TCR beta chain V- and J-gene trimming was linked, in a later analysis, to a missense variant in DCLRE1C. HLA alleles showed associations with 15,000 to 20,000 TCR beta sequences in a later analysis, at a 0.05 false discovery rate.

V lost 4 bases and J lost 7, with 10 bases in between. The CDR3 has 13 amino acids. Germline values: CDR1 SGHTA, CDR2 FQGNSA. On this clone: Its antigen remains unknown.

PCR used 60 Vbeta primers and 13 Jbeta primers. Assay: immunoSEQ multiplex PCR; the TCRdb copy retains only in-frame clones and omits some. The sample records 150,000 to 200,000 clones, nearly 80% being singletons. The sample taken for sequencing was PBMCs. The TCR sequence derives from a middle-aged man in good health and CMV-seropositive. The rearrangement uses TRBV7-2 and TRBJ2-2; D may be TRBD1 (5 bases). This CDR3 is CASSSQGYGELFF. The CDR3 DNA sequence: TGTGCCAGCAGCTCCCAGGGTTACGGGGAGCTGTTTTTT.